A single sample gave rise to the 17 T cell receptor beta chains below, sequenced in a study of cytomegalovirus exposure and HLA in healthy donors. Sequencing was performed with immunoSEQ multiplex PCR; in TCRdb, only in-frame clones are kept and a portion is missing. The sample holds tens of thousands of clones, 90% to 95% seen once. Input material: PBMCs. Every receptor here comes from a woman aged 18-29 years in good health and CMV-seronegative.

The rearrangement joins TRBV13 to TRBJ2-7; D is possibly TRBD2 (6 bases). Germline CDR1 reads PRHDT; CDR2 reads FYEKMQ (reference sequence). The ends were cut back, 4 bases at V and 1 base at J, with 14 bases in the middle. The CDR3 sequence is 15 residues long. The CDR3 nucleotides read TGTGCCAGCAGCTCCGGGACTCACAAATCCTACGAGCAGTACTTC. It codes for CASSSGTHKSYEQYF.

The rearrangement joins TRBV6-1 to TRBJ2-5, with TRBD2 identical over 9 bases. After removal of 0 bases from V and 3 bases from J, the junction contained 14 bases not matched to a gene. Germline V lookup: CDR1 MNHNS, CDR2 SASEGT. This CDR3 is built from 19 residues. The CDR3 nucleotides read TGTGCCAGCAGTGAAGCATTCCCGGAGGCGGGAGGGCTTGAAGAGACCCAGTACTTC. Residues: CASSEAFPEAGGLEETQYF.

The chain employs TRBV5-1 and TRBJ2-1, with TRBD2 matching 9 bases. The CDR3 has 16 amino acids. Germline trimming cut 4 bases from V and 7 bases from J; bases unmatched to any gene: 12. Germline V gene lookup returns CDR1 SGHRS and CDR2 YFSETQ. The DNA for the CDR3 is TGCGCCAGCAGCGACACCCTAGCGGGGCTTTGGAATGAGCAGTTCTTC. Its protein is CASSDTLAGLWNEQFF. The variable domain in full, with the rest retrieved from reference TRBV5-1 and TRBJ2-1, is KAGVTQTPRYLIKTRGQQVTLSCSPISGHRSVSWYQQTPGQGLQFLFEYFSETQRNKGNFPGRFSGRQFSNSRSEMNVSTLELGDSALYLCASSDTLAGLWNEQFFGPGTRLTVL.

The CDR3, as DNA: TGTGCCAGCAGTGAAACGGGGGGCGGATACTATGGCTACACCTTC. Amino acid sequence: CASSETGGGYYGYTF. The rearrangement uses TRBV6-1 and TRBJ1-2, with D possibly TRBD1 on 6 matching bases. Germline CDR1 and CDR2: MNHNS and SASEGT. V was trimmed by 2 bases and J by 3 bases, leaving 13 bases between them. CDR3 length: 15 residues.

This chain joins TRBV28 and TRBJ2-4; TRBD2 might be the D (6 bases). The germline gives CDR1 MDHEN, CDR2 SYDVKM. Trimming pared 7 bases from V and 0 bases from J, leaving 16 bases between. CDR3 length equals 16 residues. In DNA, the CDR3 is TGTGCCAGCATATCGGAGGGAGAAGGAGCCAAAAACATTCAGTACTTC. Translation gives CASISEGEGAKNIQYF. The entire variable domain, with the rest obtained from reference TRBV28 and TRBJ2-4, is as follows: DVKVTQSSRYLVKRTGEKVFLECVQDMDHENMFWYRQDPGLGLRLIYFSYDVKMKEKGDIPEGYSVSREKKERFSLILESASTNQTSMYLCASISEGEGAKNIQYFGAGTRLSVL.

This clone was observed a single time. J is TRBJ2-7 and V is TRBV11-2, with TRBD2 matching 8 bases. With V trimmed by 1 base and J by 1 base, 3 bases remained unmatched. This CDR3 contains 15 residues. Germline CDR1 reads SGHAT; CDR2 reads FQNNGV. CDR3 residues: CASSLVGGVSYEQYF. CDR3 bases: TGTGCCAGCAGCTTAGTCGGGGGGGTTTCCTACGAGCAGTACTTC.

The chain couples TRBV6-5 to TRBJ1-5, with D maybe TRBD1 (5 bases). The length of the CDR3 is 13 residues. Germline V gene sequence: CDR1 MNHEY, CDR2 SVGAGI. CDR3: CAQAENSNQPQHF. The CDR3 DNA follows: TGTGCACAGGCAGAAAATAGCAATCAGCCCCAGCATTTT.

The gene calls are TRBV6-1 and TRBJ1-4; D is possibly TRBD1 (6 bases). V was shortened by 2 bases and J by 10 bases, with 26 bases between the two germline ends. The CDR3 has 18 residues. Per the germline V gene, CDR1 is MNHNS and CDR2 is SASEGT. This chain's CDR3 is CASSESGGWTALFGKLFF. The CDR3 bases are TGTGCCAGCAGTGAAAGTGGGGGTTGGACAGCCCTTTTTGGAAAACTGTTTTTT.

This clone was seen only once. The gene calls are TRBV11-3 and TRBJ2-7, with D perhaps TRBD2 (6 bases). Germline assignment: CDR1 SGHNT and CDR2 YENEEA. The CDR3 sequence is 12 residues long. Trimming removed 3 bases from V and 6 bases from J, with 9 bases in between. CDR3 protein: CASSLGGIEQYF. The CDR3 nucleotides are TGTGCCAGCAGCTTGGGAGGAATCGAGCAGTACTTC.

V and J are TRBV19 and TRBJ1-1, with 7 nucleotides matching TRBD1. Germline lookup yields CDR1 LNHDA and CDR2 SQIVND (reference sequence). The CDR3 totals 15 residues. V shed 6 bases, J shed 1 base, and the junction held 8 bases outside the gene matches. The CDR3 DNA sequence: TGTGCCAGTAGCCCAAGACAGGGTTGGAACACTGAAGCTTTCTTT. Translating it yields CASSPRQGWNTEAFF. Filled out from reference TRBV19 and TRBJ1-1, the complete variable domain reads DGGITQSPKYLFRKEGQNVTLSCEQNLNHDAMYWYRQDPGQGLRLIYYSQIVNDFQKGDIAEGYSVSREKKESFPLTVTSAQKNPTAFYLCASSPRQGWNTEAFFGQGTRLTVV.

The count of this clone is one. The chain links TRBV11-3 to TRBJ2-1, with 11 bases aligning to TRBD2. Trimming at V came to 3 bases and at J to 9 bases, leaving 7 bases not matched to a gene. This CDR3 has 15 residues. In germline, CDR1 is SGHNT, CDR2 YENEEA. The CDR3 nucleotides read TGTGCCAGCAGCTTGACTAGCGGGATCGGGGGTGAGCAGTTCTTC. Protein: CASSLTSGIGGEQFF.

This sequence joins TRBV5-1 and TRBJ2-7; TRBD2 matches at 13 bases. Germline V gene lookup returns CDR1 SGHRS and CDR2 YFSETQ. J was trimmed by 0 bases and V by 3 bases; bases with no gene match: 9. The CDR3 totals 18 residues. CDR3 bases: TGCGCCAGCAGCTCGCGGGGGACTAGCGGGACTTCCTCCTACGAGCAGTACTTC. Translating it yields CASSSRGTSGTSSYEQYF.

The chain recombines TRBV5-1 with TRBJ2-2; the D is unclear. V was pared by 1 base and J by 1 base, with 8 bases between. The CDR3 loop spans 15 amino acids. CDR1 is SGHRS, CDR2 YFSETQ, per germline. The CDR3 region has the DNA TGCGCCAGCAGCTTGTGGCTTGTGAACACCGGGGAGCTGTTTTTT. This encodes CASSLWLVNTGELFF. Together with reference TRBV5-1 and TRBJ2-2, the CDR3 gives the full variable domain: KAGVTQTPRYLIKTRGQQVTLSCSPISGHRSVSWYQQTPGQGLQFLFEYFSETQRNKGNFPGRFSGRQFSNSRSEMNVSTLELGDSALYLCASSLWLVNTGELFFGEGSRLTVL.

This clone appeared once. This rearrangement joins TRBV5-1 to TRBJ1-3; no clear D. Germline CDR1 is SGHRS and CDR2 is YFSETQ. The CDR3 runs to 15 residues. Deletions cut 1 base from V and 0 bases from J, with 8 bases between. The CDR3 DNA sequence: TGCGCCAGCAGCTTGAGCAGCGTCTCTGGAAACACCATATATTTT. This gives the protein CASSLSSVSGNTIYF.

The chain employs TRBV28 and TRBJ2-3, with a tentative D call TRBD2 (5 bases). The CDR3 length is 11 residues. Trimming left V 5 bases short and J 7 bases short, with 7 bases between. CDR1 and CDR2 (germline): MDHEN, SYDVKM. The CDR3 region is CASSERNTQYF. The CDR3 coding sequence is TGTGCCAGCAGTGAGCGGAATACGCAGTATTTT.

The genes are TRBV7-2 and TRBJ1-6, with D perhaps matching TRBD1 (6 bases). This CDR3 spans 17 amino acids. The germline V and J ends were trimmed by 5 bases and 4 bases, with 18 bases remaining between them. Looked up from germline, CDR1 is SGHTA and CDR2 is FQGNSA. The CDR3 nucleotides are TGTGCCAGCAGCCCCGGCGGGGGCAGGAGATATAATTCACCCCTCCACTTT. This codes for CASSPGGGRRYNSPLHF.

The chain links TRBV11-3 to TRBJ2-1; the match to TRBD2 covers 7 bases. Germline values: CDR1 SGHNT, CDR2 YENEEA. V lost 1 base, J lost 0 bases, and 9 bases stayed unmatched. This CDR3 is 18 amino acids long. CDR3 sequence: CASSLGSLGGSSYNEQFF. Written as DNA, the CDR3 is TGTGCCAGCAGCTTAGGTTCGCTGGGCGGGAGCTCCTACAATGAGCAGTTCTTC.